This T cell receptor (beta chain) was documented in a study of cytomegalovirus exposure and HLA in healthy donors. Trimming took 4 bases from V and 0 from J; bases not matched to a gene: 6. The CDR3 loop spans 16 amino acids. CDR1 and CDR2 from the germline V gene are SGDLS and YYNGEE. With 60 Vbeta and 13 Jbeta primers, the PCR was carried out. Assay used: immunoSEQ multiplex PCR; TCRdb lists only in-frame clones, some missing. The table includes 150,000 or so clones, around two thirds detected once. The chain couples TRBV9 to TRBJ2-2, with TRBD2 identical over 7 bases. This TCR derives from a woman aged 18-30 years in good health and CMV-seronegative. Sequences were obtained from PBMCs. CDR3 protein: CASSWGGISNTGELFF. CDR3 bases: TGTGCCAGCAGCTGGGGGGGGATTTCGAACACCGGGGAGCTGTTTTTT.